This T cell receptor beta chain stems from a study of beta chain features in type 1 diabetes (dated by TCRdb to the late 2010s). In terms of the full investigation: No differences in mean age, gender distribution, total cell number or subset yield were found between patients and healthy donors. A total of under 140,000,000 sorted cells were examined across all samples, and the number of cells per subset was strongly correlated with RNA yield. The study compared TCRB repertoires of sorted circulating CD4+ T cell subsets between recently diagnosed type 1 diabetes patients and matched healthy donors. Whereas all 28 donors provided naive and central memory subsets, regulatory and stem cell-like memory subsets were isolated from just 8 patients and about eight healthy donors. What the authors observed across the whole study: In all four CD4+ subsets, TCRB CDR3 length was moderately but significantly shorter in type 1 diabetes patients. The naive, central memory and regulatory TCRB repertoires appeared to resemble one another more closely among patients than among healthy donors. Because the HLA sub-analyses included only small numbers of individuals, any influence of HLA type on TCRB rearrangement was left unresolved. Shorter templates might have been favored by PCR, but patient and control samples were amplified and corrected together, so both groups would have been affected equally by any skew. Because cDNA was sequenced instead of genomic DNA, highly expressing activated cells could be over-represented, though the groups showed no difference in activation or CD3 levels. At VDJ recombination sites, patients with type 1 diabetes made fewer insertions and deleted more nucleotides, a pattern implying thymic rearrangement abnormalities.

Concerning this clone: What this receptor recognizes is not known. No quality values exist for individual bases; no much larger clone is one base distant.

The High Capacity cDNA Reverse Transcription Kit was used to reverse transcribe all of the isolated RNA, meaning that expressed TCRB transcripts were what got sequenced. Deep immunoSEQ sequencing was performed on naive, central memory and regulatory T cell samples, with an average of roughly 3.6 million total reads per sample. Sorted cells were lysed in RLT buffer, and RNA was extracted using DNase-treated RNeasy Micro or Mini kits according to cell number. Each cell subset was processed separately to prevent cross-contamination, with patient and healthy donor samples processed together. Using the immunoSEQ multiplex PCR, TCRB sequences were amplified from cDNA into 87-bp fragments spanning the CDR3 region. The amplicons were sequenced using the Illumina HiSeq platform. The study's own analysis went as follows. PCR bias was computationally corrected using synthetic template baselines, reads within Hamming distance 2 were collapsed, and singletons that could not be merged were discarded. By aligning reads against IMGT, V, D and J genes, CDR3 length, and insertions or deletions at six rearrangement sites were assigned. Within each subset, clonotype counts were normalized to sorted cell number, after which true diversity and Gini coefficients were computed with the tcR R package. Repertoire sharing was quantified using the overlap coefficient calculated on TCRB nucleotide sequences. Out-of-frame TCRB sequences from naive cells were analyzed as a proxy for the pre-selection repertoire. The table comes from immuneACCESS by way of TCRdb, which keeps in-frame sequences with V and J called. Part of the clones is missing from these tables; in studies checked, under half for an unresolved V gene and the rest for unknown reasons. V and J calls and clone size are those listed in that table; D and trimming were worked out from the DNA. The sample table contains over 600,000 clones; only one count was recorded for 12% of them. The ten biggest clones cover more than 0.095% of the sample.

V lost 4 bases and J lost 0 bases, and the count of bases not matched to a germline gene is 5. From the germline V gene, CDR1 is SGHRS and CDR2 is YFSETQ. Counted from cysteine to phenylalanine, this CDR3 has 16 amino acids. Only the CDR3 DNA stays, 48 bases, in frame from base 1. A single peripheral blood draw of approximately 120 mL on average was collected from each donor into heparinised tubes. Naive, central memory, regulatory and stem cell-like memory CD4+ T cells were sorted on a BD FACSAria II using a panel including CD45RO, CCR7, CD25, CD127, CD95 and CD27. A purity above 95% was achieved for all sorted populations. Right away, PBMCs were isolated by Lymphoprep density gradient centrifugation and were stained directly, with no culture step. Samples were stained and sorted in pairs, with one healthy donor and one patient per experiment, so that batch effects were minimized.

The sequencing sample was made of naive CD4+ T cells from blood. The cell subset or site label here, explained by the study, means: true naive CD4+ T cells. The sequence joins TRBV5-1 to TRBJ1-1; the junction holds 11 bases that match TRBD1. The clonotype was recovered from a man aged 30-40 years with type 1 diabetes. The CDR3 in this case is CASSLGTGGVNTEAFF. At the DNA level, the sequence is TGCGCCAGCAGCCTAGGGACAGGGGGAGTGAACACTGAAGCTTTCTTT. With all but the CDR3 taken from the reference TRBV5-1 and TRBJ1-1 genes, the full variable domain is: KAGVTQTPRYLIKTRGQQVTLSCSPISGHRSVSWYQQTPGQGLQFLFEYFSETQRNKGNFPGRFSGRQFSNSRSEMNVSTLELGDSALYLCASSLGTGGVNTEAFFGQGTRLTVV.